This T cell receptor (beta chain) derives from a study of cytomegalovirus exposure and HLA in healthy donors. Overall study context: Early release data held approximately 81 million unique TCRs from HLA-typed donors.

It was with 60 Vbeta and 13 Jbeta primers that the PCR ran. Assay used: immunoSEQ multiplex PCR; TCRdb lists only in-frame clones, some missing. The sample yields over 100,000 clones, over 75% seen once. The sample consisted of PBMCs. This clonotype was obtained from a man aged 55 to 70 in good health and CMV-seropositive.

CDR3 in amino acids: CASSLSGGGTEAFF. Here the CDR3 DNA reads TGCGCCAGCAGCTTGTCAGGGGGCGGCACTGAAGCTTTCTTT. This chain connects TRBV5-1 to TRBJ1-1, with 8 positions matching TRBD1. The CDR3 is 14 amino acids. CDR1 and CDR2 from the germline V gene are SGHRS and YFSETQ. V dropped 1 base and J dropped 4; count of bases not matched to a gene: 3.